The rows below give T cell receptor beta chains drawn from one sample of a study of control samples from healthy donors and cancer patients. Clones were read by immunoSEQ multiplex PCR, and TCRdb kept only the in-frame ones, dropping some. The sample lists 90,000 or so clones; approximately 86% were seen once. Specimen: blood. These receptors all come from a woman aged 45-65 years in good health. Both conserved end residues are part of each CDR3. D genes are given only for firm matches. The size of a clone is reported for some rows only, either as once, few or many, or as a class for expanded clones.

clone_size j_call v_call d_call cdr3_nt cdr3_aa
. TRBJ1-2 TRBV28 . TGTGCCAGCAGTTTCAGGGGCGCTTTCGGCTACACCTTC CASSFRGAFGYTF
. TRBJ2-1 TRBV2 . TGTGCCAGCAGTGAGTTCGAGACTAGGCCCTACAATGAGCAGTTCTTC CASSEFETRPYNEQFF
. TRBJ2-2 TRBV7-3 . TGTGCCAGCAGCTTAGGGACGGCCCGCACCGGGGAGCTGTTTTTT CASSLGTARTGELFF
once TRBJ2-7 TRBV29-1 . TGCAGCGTTGAAGATCTTTATACCGAGCAGTACTTC CSVEDLYTEQYF
. TRBJ2-1 TRBV6-6 . TGTGCCAGCAGCAGAGCGGCTAGGGGCGAGCATGAGCAGTTCTTC CASSRAARGEHEQFF
. TRBJ1-3 TRBV2 . TGTGCCAGCAGTGAATCCCAGGGCACCTCTGGAAACACCATATATTTT CASSESQGTSGNTIYF
once TRBJ2-7 TRBV12-3/TRBV12-4 TRBD1 TGTGCCAGCAGCCTCCGGGACAGGGTCTTCTTC CASSLRDRVFF
. TRBJ2-7 TRBV7-9 . TGTGCCAGCAGCTTAGAACCAGGGCGGCCTCCCTACGAGCAGTACTTC CASSLEPGRPPYEQYF
. TRBJ2-3 TRBV3-1/TRBV3-2 TRBD2 TGTGCCAGCAGCCAAGTTAGCGGGGGTTCAGATACGCAGTATTTT CASSQVSGGSDTQYF
. TRBJ1-2 TRBV24-1 . TGTGCCACCAGTCAGGGAAGCTATGGCTACACCTTC CATSQGSYGYTF
. TRBJ1-1 TRBV7-9 TRBD1 TGTGCCAGCACCAGACAGGGGCAGAACACTGAAGCTTTCTTT CASTRQGQNTEAFF
. TRBJ1-2 TRBV7-9 . TGTGCCAGCAGCCCTGGCAGTAACTATGGCTACACCTTC CASSPGSNYGYTF
. TRBJ2-5 TRBV25-1 TRBD2 TGTGCCAGCAGCGAGGGGAGGGCCCAAGAGACCCAGTACTTC CASSEGRAQETQYF
. TRBJ1-3 TRBV6-1 . TGTGCCAGCAGTGAAGAGGGAAACACCATATATTTT CASSEEGNTIYF
. TRBJ2-1 TRBV3-1/TRBV3-2 . TGTGCCAGCAGCCAAGATACTCGGGAGTGGGATGAGCAGTTCTTC CASSQDTREWDEQFF
. TRBJ2-5 TRBV15 TRBD1 TGTGCCACCAGCAGAGAAGGGACAGTCGTCGGGCAGACCCAGTACTTC CATSREGTVVGQTQYF
. TRBJ2-2 TRBV28 . TGTGCCAGCAGTTTTAGCCCAGGGTGGCCCGGGGAGCTGTTTTTT CASSFSPGWPGELFF
. TRBJ2-5 TRBV2 . TGTGCCAGCAGCGACGAGAGTTTAAAGAGAGGCCAGTACTTC CASSDESLKRGQYF
. TRBJ2-4 TRBV5-4 . TGTGCCAGCAGCTTCATTTCGGCGACAGGCGAAAACATTCAGTACTTC CASSFISATGENIQYF
. TRBJ2-3 TRBV15 TRBD2 TGTGCCACCAGCATCATAGCGGGAGGGCCGGAAGATACGCAGTATTTT CATSIIAGGPEDTQYF
. TRBJ2-7 TRBV3-1/TRBV3-2 . TGTGCCAGCAGCCGGACTCAGGGAGCCGGAGTCTACGAGCAGTACTTC CASSRTQGAGVYEQYF
. TRBJ1-1 TRBV7-2 . TGTGCCAGCAGCTTAGGAGGGAGCGCTGAAGCTTTCTTT CASSLGGSAEAFF
. TRBJ2-3 TRBV7-3 TRBD2 TGTGCCAGCAGCTCTAGCGGGGGTATAACAGATACGCAGTATTTT CASSSSGGITDTQYF
. TRBJ2-7 TRBV6-5 . TGTGCCAGCAGTTACTCGAGGACCTCCTACGAGCAGTACTTC CASSYSRTSYEQYF
once TRBJ2-7 TRBV23-1 TRBD1 TGCGCCAGCAGTCAACCCCTACAGGGGCCCTCCACAAACGAGCAGTACTTC CASSQPLQGPSTNEQYF
. TRBJ2-3 TRBV9 . TGTGCCAGCAGCCCTCAGGGGGGCCGGGATACGCAGTATTTT CASSPQGGRDTQYF
. TRBJ1-2 TRBV6-1 . TGTGCCAGCAGTGATGTGAGCGGGGCTGAGAGTGGCTACACCTTC CASSDVSGAESGYTF
. TRBJ1-6 TRBV2 . TGTGCCAGCAGTACCACCGGGGGATCACCCCTCCACTTT CASSTTGGSPLHF
. TRBJ1-2 TRBV27 . TGTGCCAGCAGTTTGGGAGGGACCCCGTACGGACTCTATGGCTACACCTTC CASSLGGTPYGLYGYTF
. TRBJ2-3 TRBV5-5 TRBD2 TGTGCCAGCAGCTTAGACGGGGGGGCGAGATCGGATACGCAGTATTTT CASSLDGGARSDTQYF
. TRBJ2-3 TRBV28 . TGTGCCAGCAGAGGCACAGATACGCAGTATTTT CASRGTDTQYF
once TRBJ2-6 TRBV11-3 TRBD2 TGTGCCAGCAGTTCTAGACTAGCGGGTAACTCTGGGGCCAACGTCCTGACTTTC CASSSRLAGNSGANVLTF
. TRBJ2-5 TRBV5-8 . TGTGCCAGCAGCTTGGACAGGGACCAAGAGACCCAGTACTTC CASSLDRDQETQYF
. TRBJ1-1 TRBV28 . TGTGCCAGCAGTTTAGAATTGCCTGAAGCTTTCTTT CASSLELPEAFF
few TRBJ2-1 TRBV13 TRBD2 TGTGCCAGCAGCTTACGGACTAGCGGGGGGGCCCTAGAGCAGTTCTTC CASSLRTSGGALEQFF
. TRBJ2-3 TRBV5-1 . TGCGCCAGCAGCATCCTAAGGGTAGATACGCAGTATTTT CASSILRVDTQYF
. TRBJ2-1 TRBV28 . TGTGCCAGCAGTATCCGCGGGGGCCGCTCCTACAATGAGCAGTTCTTC CASSIRGGRSYNEQFF
. TRBJ2-5 TRBV7-2 TRBD2 TGTGCCAGCAGCCCCCCGGGGCTAGCGGGAGGAGAGACCCAGTACTTC CASSPPGLAGGETQYF
. TRBJ2-3 TRBV5-6 . TGTGCCAGCAGCTTGGGGACTCGCGAGTTCACAGATACGCAGTATTTT CASSLGTREFTDTQYF
. TRBJ2-7 TRBV14 . TGTGCCCCCAGCCAAGGGGGGGGGAGGTACGAGCAGTACTTC CAPSQGGGRYEQYF